The sequence of this TCR beta chain was determined in a study of tumor and adjacent non-tumor tissue in lung cancer. TCRbeta libraries were built with three rounds of nested PCR, modified from ARM-PCR. One entry per CDR3 protein results from TCRdb running MiXCR on the multiplex PCR reads. This sample carries approximately 76,000 distinct CDR3 sequences, nearly 70% of them seen once, and the ten largest clones take around an eighth. With 0 bases removed from V and 3 bases from J, the gap between germline ends came to 12 bases. The CDR3 has 15 residues. Germline CDR1 is DFQATT and CDR2 is SNEGSKA (reference sequence). RNA was extracted from bulk tissue without any cell sorting.

The clonotype comes from a woman aged 70 to 79 with non-small cell lung cancer. Sequencing was performed on lung tumor tissue. The V gene is TRBV20-1, the J gene TRBJ2-4; D not resolved. The DNA for the CDR3 is TGCAGTGCTAGAGAGGCGCTGCTAGTCAAAAACATTCAGTACTTC. It translates to CSAREALLVKNIQYF.